These T cell receptor beta chains were read from a single sample in a study of blood T cell repertoires in COVID-19. Method: immunoSEQ multiplex PCR; TCRdb's copy keeps in-frame clones and lacks some. In the table there are over 95,000 clones, more than 80% of which are singletons. Source material: peripheral blood. Every receptor here comes from a woman in her thirties or forties with acute or convalescent COVID-19. The conserved cysteine and the conserved F or W are not part of the CDR3 here. Size is stated for part of the rows, as once, few or many counts, or as a class when the clone is expanded.

cdr3_aa v_call clone_size j_call
APGTGERELYGYT TRBV24-1 . TRBJ1-2
SHLFPLGSEQF TRBV29-1 . TRBJ2-1
ASSKRQGTTYEQY TRBV21-1 . TRBJ2-7
ASSEGRLGGYT TRBV6-1 . TRBJ1-2
ATSTGTGRNEAF TRBV15 . TRBJ1-1
ASSSSGGPNQETQY TRBV3-1/TRBV3-2 . TRBJ2-5
AGERGLISTDTQY TRBV7-9 . TRBJ2-3
ASSLELRGYDYGYT TRBV5-4 . TRBJ1-2
ASSFGSGNTGELF TRBV7-9 . TRBJ2-2
ASSQQEREDTGELF TRBV3-1/TRBV3-2 . TRBJ2-2
ATSRGMAVGEQF TRBV6-5 once TRBJ2-1
ASGGQAVSRGNTIY TRBV9 . TRBJ1-3
ASSQGPGRDEQY TRBV3-1/TRBV3-2 . TRBJ2-7
ASSSRVYTGELF TRBV6-6 . TRBJ2-2
ASSLWWDREKPQH TRBV5-6 once TRBJ1-5
ASSLGSGHPDTEAF TRBV5-4 . TRBJ1-1
ASSLVAGYQETQY TRBV7-2 . TRBJ2-5
ASSSGQGLSGNTIY TRBV11-3 . TRBJ1-3
ASSGQGITDTQY TRBV2 . TRBJ2-3
ASRRTSGGAHEQF TRBV27 . TRBJ2-1